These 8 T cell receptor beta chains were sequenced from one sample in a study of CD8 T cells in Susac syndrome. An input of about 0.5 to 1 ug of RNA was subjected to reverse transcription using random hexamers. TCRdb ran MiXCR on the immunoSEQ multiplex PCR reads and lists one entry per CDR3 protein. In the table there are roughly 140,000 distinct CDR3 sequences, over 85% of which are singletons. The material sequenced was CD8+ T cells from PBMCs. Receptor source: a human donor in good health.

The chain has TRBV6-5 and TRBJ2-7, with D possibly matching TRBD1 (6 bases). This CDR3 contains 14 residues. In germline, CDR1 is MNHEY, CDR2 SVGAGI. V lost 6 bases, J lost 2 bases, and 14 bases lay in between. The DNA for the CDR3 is TGTGCCAGCAGACCCACCAGGGGCCCCTACGAGCAGTACTTC. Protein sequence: CASRPTRGPYEQYF.

As DNA, the CDR3 is TGTGCCAGTAGGGACAGCAATCAGCCCCAGCATTTT. Encoded protein: CASRDSNQPQHF. The genes are TRBV19 and TRBJ1-5, with D unresolved. V was clipped by 6 bases and J by 1 base, with 4 bases between them. The CDR3 is made up of 12 amino acids. Germline CDR1 LNHDA, CDR2 SQIVND (reference sequence).

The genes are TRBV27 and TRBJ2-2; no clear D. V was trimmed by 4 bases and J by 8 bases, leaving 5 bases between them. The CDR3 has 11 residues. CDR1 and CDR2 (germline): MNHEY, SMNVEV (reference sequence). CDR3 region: CASSSMGELFF. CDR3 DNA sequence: TGTGCCAGCAGTTCTATGGGGGAGCTGTTTTTT.

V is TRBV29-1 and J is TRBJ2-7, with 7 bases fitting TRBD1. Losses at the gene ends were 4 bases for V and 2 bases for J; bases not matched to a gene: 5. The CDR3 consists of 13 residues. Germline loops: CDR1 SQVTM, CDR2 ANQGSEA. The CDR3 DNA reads TGCAGCGTTGCACCCGGACAGGCCTACGAGCAGTACTTC. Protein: CSVAPGQAYEQYF.

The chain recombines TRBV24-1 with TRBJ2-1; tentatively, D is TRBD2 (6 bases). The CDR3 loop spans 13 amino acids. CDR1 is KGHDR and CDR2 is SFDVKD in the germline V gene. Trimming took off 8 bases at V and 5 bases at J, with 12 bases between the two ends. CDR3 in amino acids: CATNSGDHNEQFF. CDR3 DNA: TGTGCCACCAATAGCGGAGACCACAATGAGCAGTTCTTC.

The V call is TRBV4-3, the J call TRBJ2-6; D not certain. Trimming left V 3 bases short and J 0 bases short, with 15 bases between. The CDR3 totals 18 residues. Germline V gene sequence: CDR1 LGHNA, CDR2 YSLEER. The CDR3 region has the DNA TGCGCCAGCAGCCAGGGCCGGAGCCCTGACTCTGGGGCCAACGTCCTGACTTTC. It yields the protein CASSQGRSPDSGANVLTF.

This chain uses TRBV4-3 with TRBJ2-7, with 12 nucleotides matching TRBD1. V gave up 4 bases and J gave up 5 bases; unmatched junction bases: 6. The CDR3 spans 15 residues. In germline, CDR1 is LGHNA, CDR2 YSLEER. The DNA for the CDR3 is TGCGCCAGCAGCCCGCCGGGACAGGGGGCGAACGAGCAGTACTTC. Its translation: CASSPPGQGANEQYF.

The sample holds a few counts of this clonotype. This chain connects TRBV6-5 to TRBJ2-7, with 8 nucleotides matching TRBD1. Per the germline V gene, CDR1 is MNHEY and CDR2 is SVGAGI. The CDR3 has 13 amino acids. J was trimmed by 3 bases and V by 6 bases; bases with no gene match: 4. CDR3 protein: CASSRGQGYEQYF. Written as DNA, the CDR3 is TGTGCCAGCAGCCGCGGACAGGGCTACGAGCAGTACTTC.